This T cell receptor beta chain was profiled in a study of CD8+ T cells in alopecia areata. Trimming stripped 5 bases from V and 0 bases from J, with 11 bases between. The length of the CDR3 is 14 residues. Germline CDR1 reads SGHDT; CDR2 reads YYEEEE. Study observations and caveats: The study found TCR sharing across patients less clear than in mice, possibly for HLA reasons. The study found higher clonality in lesional than normal scalp, especially in alopecia totalis/universalis.

As the sequencing template, cDNA was produced by extracting RNA and reverse transcribing it. Method: immunoSEQ multiplex PCR; TCRdb's copy keeps in-frame clones and lacks some. The sample holds some 5,400 clones; about 71% are singletons and the top ten take roughly an eighth. Treatment given: oral pan-JAK inhibitor, 5-10 mg twice daily. Lesional scalp tissue (obtained by punch biopsy) and peripheral blood were collected from alopecia areata patients. Turning to this clone: What it binds is unknown.

The V and J genes are TRBV5-6 and TRBJ1-2; no firm D call. The sample in question was skin, obtained at week 24, from a patient treated with tofacitinib. The receptor comes from a human donor with alopecia areata. The CDR3 nucleotides are TGTGCCAGCAGTTATGGACTCTCTAACTATGGCTACACCTTC. Protein product: CASSYGLSNYGYTF.